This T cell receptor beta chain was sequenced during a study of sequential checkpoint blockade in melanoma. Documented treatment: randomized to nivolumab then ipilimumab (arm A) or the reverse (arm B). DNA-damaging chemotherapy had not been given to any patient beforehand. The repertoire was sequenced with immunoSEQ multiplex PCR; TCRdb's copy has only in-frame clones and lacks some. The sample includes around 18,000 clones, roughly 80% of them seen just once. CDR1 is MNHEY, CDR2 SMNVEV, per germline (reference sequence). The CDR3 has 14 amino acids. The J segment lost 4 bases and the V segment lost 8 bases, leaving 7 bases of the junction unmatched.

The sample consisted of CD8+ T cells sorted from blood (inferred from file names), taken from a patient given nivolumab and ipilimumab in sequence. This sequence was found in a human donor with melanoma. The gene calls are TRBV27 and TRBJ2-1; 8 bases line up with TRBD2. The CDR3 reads CASGTSGSYNEQFF. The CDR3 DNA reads TGTGCCAGCGGAACTAGCGGTAGTTACAATGAGCAGTTCTTC.